This T cell receptor (beta chain) was observed in a study of Tregs in tolerant kidney transplant recipients. CDR1 and CDR2 (germline): SGHTA, FQGNSA. V lost 4 bases and J lost 6; bases outside the gene matches: 8. This CDR3 has 15 residues. The assay was immunoSEQ multiplex PCR, and TCRdb's table has in-frame clones only and misses some. The sample consists of 100,000 to 150,000 clones, roughly 92% of them appearing once. Sequencing was performed on CD4+ T cells from blood. The J gene is TRBJ1-5, the V gene TRBV7-2, with TRBD1 matching 8 bases. The sequence derives from a human donor in good health. The DNA of the CDR3 is TGTGCCAGCAGCTCCGACAGGGGCAGCGGTCAGCCCCAGCATTTT. This translates into CASSSDRGSGQPQHF.